The sequence of this T cell receptor beta chain was determined in a study of T cell responses to AZD1222 COVID-19 vaccine. The table came from immunoSEQ multiplex PCR; TCRdb's copy has only in-frame clones and leaves some out. This sample has about 84,000 clones; 70% to 90% occur once, and the top ten carry around 5.4%. A word on this clone: Its antigen is currently unknown.

Broader study findings: Repertoires in all cases were sampled only once the peak T cell response had passed. Distributed over spike, vaccine-associated CD4 TCRs predominated at 160-218 and 743-854.

Whether given at about 4 or about 12 weeks, second doses were pooled. The CDR3 is 12 residues long. Germline-derived CDR1 and CDR2 are GTSNPN and SVGIG (reference sequence). V trimming: 5 bases; J trimming: 9 bases; junction bases outside the gene matches: 7. This sequence originates from an adult who received the AZD1222 COVID-19 vaccine. This chain links TRBV30 with TRBJ2-1; 7 positions match TRBD2. The specimen was peripheral blood, collected 28 days after the second AZD1222 dose. CDR3 in amino acids: CAWDTSVGEQFF. The CDR3 nucleotides read TGTGCCTGGGACACTAGCGTCGGTGAGCAGTTCTTC.